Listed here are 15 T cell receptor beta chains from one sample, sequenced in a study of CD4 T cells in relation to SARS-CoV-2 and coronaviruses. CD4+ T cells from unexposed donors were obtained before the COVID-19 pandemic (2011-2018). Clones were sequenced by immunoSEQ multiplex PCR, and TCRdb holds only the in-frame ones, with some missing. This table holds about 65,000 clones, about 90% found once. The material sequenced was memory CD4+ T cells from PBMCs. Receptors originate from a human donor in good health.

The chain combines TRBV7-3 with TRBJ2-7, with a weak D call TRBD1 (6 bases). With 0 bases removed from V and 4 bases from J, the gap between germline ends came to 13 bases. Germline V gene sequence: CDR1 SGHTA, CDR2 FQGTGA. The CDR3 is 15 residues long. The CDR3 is CASSLTSDSVYEQYF. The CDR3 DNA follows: TGTGCCAGCAGCTTAACTTCGGACAGTGTGTACGAGCAGTACTTC. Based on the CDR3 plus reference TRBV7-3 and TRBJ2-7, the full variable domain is GAGVSQTPSNKVTEKGKYVELRCDPISGHTALYWYRQSLGQGPEFLIYFQGTGAADDSGLPNDRFFAVRPEGSVSTLKIQRTERGDSAVYLCASSLTSDSVYEQYFGPGTRLTVT.

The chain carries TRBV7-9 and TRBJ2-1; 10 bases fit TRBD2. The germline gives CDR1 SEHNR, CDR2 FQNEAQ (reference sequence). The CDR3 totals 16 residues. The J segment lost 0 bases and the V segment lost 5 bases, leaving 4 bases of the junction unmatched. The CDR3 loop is CASSHSGGSSYNEQFF. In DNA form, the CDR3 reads TGTGCCAGCAGCCATAGCGGGGGGAGCTCCTACAATGAGCAGTTCTTC.

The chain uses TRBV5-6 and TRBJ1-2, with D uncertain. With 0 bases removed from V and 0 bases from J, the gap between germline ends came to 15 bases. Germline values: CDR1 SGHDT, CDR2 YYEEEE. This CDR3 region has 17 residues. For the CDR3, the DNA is TGTGCCAGCAGCTTGGACTGGGGAGGCGCCGCTAACTATGGCTACACCTTC. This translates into CASSLDWGGAANYGYTF.

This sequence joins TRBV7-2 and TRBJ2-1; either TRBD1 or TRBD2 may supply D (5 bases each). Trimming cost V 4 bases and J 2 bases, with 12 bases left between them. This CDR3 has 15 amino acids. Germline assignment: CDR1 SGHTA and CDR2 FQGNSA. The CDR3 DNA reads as TGTGCCAGCAGCTCCTCCCGGGGCGCCTACAATGAGCAGTTCTTC. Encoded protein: CASSSSRGAYNEQFF.

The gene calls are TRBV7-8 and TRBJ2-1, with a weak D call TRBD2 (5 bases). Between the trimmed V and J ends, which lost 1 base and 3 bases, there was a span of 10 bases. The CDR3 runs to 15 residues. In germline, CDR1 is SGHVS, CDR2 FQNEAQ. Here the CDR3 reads CASSLEAGYYNEQFF. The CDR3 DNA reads TGTGCCAGCAGCTTAGAGGCGGGCTACTACAATGAGCAGTTCTTC. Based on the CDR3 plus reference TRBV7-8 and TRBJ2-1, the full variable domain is GAGVSQSPRYKVAKRGQDVALRCDPISGHVSLFWYQQALGQGPEFLTYFQNEAQLDKSGLPSDRFFAERPEGSVSTLKIQRTQQEDSAVYLCASSLEAGYYNEQFFGPGTRLTVL.

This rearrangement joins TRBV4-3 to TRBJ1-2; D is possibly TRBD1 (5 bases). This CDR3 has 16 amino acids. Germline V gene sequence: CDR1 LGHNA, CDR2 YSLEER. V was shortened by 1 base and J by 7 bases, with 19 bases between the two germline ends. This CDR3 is CASSQGAGSGGVGYTF. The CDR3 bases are TGCGCCAGCAGCCAAGGTGCAGGGTCCGGAGGGGTTGGCTACACCTTC.

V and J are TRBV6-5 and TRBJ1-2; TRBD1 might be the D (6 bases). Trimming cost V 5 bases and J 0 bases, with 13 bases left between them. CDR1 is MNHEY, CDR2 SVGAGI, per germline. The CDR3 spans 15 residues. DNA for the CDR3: TGTGCCAGCAGTCGGGGGACATCAGCTAACTATGGCTACACCTTC. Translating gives CASSRGTSANYGYTF.

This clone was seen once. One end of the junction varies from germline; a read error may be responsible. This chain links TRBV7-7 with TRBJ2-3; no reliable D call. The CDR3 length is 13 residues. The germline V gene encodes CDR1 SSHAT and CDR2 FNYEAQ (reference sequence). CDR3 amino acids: CASSFGVTDTQYF. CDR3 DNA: TGTGCTAGCAGCTTCGGAGTCACAGATACGCAGTATTTT.

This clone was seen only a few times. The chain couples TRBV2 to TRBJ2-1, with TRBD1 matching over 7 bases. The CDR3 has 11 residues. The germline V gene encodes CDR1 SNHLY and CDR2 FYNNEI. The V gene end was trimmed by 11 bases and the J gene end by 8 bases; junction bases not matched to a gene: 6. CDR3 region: CASTDRDEQFF. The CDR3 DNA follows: TGTGCCTCCACAGACAGGGATGAGCAGTTCTTC.

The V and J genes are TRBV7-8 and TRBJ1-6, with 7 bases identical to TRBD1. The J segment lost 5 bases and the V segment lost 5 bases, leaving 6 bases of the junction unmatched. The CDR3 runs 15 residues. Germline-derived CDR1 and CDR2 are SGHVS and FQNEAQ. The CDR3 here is CASSLRDSNNSPLHF. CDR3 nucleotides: TGTGCCAGCAGCCTACGGGACAGCAATAATTCACCCCTCCACTTT.

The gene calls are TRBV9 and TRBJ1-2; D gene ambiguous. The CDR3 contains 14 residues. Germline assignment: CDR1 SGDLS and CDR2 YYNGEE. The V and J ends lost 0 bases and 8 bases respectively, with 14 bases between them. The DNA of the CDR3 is TGTGCCAGCAGCGTAGCTAAAAAGGGTTGGGGCTACACCTTC. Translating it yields CASSVAKKGWGYTF.

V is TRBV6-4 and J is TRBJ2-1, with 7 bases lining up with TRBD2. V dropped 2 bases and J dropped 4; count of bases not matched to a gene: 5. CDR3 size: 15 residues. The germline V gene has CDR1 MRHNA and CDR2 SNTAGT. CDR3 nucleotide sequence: TGTGCCAGCAGTGACCCGGCAGCGGGGTACAATGAGCAGTTCTTC. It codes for CASSDPAAGYNEQFF.

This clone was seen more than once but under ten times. CDR3 DNA sequence: TGTGCCAGCAGTTCCTTTAGGCGTGAGGGCAAGCGAAACTATGGCTACACCTTC. This gives the protein CASSSFRREGKRNYGYTF. The rearrangement links TRBV6-2 or TRBV6-3 to TRBJ1-2, with D unresolved. CDR3 length equals 18 residues. Trimming removed 4 bases at V and 2 bases at J, with 23 bases between. The germline V gene has CDR1 MNHEY and CDR2 SVGEGT.

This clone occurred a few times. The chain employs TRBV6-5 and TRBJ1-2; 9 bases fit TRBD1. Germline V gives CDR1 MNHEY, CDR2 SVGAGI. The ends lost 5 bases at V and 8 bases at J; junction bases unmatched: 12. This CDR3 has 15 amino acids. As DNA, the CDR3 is TGTGCCAGCAGTCGGACCGACAGGGGGAGTTACGGCTACACCTTC. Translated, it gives CASSRTDRGSYGYTF.

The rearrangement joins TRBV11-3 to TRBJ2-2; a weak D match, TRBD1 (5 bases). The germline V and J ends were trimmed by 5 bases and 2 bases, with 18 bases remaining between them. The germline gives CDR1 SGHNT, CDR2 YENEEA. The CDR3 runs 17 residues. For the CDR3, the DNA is TGTGCCAGCAGCCACAGACGGACAAGGGAAAACACCGGGGAGCTGTTTTTT. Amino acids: CASSHRRTRENTGELFF.